This TCR beta chain was found in a study of cytomegalovirus exposure and HLA in healthy donors. Study-wide points: The listing of about 150 TCR beta chains classed them as cytomegalovirus-associated. When a later analysis compared HLA-associated TCR beta chains with equally common others, the HLA-associated chains turned out to be more clonally expanded and to have lower generation probabilities. Presence/absence analyses rested on an assumption that sequencing depth was roughly uniform across donors. Of the V segments, some could not be distinguished, including TRBV6-2 and TRBV6-3, and were excluded.

In the case of this clone: Antigen: not known.

This CDR3 is 14 amino acids long. Per the germline V gene, CDR1 is SQVTM and CDR2 is ANQGSEA. V shed 3 bases, J shed 3 bases, and the junction held 6 bases outside the gene matches. With 60 Vbeta and 13 Jbeta primers, the PCR was carried out. Assay used: immunoSEQ multiplex PCR; TCRdb lists only in-frame clones, some missing. The sample totals 100,000 to 150,000 clones. What was sequenced was PBMCs. This clonotype was obtained from a man aged 18 to 30 in good health and CMV-seronegative. The V gene is TRBV29-1, the J gene TRBJ2-7; 9 bases line up with TRBD1. CDR3 bases: TGCAGCGTTGAGATCCCGGGACAGGGCTACGAGCAGTACTTC. It codes for CSVEIPGQGYEQYF.